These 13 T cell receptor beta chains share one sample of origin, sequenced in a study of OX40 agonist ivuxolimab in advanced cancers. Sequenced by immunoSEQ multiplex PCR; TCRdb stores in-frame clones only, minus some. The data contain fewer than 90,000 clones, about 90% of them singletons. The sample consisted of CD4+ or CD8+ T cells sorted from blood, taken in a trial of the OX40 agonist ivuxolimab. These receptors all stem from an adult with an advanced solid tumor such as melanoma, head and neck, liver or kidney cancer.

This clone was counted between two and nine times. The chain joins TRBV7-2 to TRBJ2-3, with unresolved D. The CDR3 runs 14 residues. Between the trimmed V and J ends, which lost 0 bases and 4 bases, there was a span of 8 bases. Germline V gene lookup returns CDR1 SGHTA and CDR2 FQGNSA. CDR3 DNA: TGTGCCAGCAGCTTAGCGCATAGGGCAGATACGCAGTATTTT. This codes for CASSLAHRADTQYF.

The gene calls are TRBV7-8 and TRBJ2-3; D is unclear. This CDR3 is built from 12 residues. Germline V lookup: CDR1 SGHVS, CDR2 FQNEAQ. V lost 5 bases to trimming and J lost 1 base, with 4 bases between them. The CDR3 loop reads CASSRGTDTQYF. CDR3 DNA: TGTGCCAGCAGCCGGGGCACAGATACGCAGTATTTT. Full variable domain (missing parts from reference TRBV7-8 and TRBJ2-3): GAGVSQSPRYKVAKRGQDVALRCDPISGHVSLFWYQQALGQGPEFLTYFQNEAQLDKSGLPSDRFFAERPEGSVSTLKIQRTQQEDSAVYLCASSRGTDTQYFGPGTRLTVL.

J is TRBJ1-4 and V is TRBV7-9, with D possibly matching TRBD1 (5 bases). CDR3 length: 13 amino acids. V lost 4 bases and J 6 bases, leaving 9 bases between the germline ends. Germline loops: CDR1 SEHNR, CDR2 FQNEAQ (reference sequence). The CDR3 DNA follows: TGTGCCAGCAGCTCTGCGGGGGATGAAAAACTGTTTTTT. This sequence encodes CASSSAGDEKLFF.

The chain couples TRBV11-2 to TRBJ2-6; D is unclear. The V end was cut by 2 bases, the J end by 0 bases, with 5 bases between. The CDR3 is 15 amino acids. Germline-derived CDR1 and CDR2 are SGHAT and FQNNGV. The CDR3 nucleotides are TGTGCCAGCAGCTTATTCTCCTCTGGGGCCAACGTCCTGACTTTC. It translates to CASSLFSSGANVLTF. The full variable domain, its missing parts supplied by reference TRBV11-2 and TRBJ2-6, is EAGVAQSPRYKIIEKRQSVAFWCNPISGHATLYWYQQILGQGPKLLIQFQNNGVVDDSQLPKDRFSAERLKGVDSTLKIQPAKLEDSAVYLCASSLFSSGANVLTFGAGSRLTVL.

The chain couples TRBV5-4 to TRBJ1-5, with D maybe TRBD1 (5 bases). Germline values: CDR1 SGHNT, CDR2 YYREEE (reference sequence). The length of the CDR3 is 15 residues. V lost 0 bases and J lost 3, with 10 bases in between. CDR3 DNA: TGTGCCAGCAGCTTGGGGGGCCACATCAATCAGCCCCAGCATTTT. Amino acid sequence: CASSLGGHINQPQHF.

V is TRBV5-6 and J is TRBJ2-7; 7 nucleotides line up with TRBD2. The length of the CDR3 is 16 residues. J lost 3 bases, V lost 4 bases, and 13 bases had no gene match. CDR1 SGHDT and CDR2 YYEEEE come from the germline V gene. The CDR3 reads CASSQLWGGVDYEQYF. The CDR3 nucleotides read TGTGCCAGCAGCCAATTGTGGGGAGGGGTGGACTACGAGCAGTACTTC.

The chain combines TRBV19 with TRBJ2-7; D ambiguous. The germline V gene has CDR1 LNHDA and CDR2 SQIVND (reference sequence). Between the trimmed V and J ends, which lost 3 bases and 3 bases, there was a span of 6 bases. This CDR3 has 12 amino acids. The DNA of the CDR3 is TGTGCCAGTAGTATGCTAGACTACGAGCAGTACTTC. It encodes CASSMLDYEQYF.

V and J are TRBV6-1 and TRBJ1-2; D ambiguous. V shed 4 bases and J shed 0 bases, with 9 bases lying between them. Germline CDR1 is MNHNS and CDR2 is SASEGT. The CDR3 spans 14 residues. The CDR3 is CASSVPGANYGYTF. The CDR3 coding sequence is TGTGCCAGCAGTGTACCCGGGGCTAACTATGGCTACACCTTC.

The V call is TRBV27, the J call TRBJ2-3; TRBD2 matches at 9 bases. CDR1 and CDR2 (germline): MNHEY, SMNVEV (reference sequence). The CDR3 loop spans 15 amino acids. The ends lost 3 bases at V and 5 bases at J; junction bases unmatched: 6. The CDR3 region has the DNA TGTGCCAGCAGTTTTCTGCGGGAGGGAGTAGATACGCAGTATTTT. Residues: CASSFLREGVDTQYF.

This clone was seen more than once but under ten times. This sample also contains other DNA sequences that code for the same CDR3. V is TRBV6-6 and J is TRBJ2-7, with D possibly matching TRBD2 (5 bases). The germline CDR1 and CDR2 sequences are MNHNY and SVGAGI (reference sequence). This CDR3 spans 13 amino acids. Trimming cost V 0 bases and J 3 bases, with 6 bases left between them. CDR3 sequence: CASSYSRDYEQYF. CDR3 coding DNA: TGTGCCAGCAGTTACTCCCGGGACTACGAGCAGTACTTC.

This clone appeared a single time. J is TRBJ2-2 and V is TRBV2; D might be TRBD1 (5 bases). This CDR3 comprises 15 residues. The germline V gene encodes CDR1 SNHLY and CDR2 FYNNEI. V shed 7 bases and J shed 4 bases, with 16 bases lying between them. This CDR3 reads CASTFIQGGTGELFF. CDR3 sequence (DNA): TGTGCCAGCACCTTCATCCAGGGTGGCACCGGGGAGCTGTTTTTT.

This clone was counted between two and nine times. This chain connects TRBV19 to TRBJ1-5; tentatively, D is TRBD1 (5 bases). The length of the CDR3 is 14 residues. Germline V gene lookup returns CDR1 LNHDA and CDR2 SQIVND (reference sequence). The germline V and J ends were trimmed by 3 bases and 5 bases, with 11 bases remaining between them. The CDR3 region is CASSMGPGYQPQHF. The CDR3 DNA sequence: TGTGCCAGTAGTATGGGTCCAGGGTATCAGCCCCAGCATTTT.

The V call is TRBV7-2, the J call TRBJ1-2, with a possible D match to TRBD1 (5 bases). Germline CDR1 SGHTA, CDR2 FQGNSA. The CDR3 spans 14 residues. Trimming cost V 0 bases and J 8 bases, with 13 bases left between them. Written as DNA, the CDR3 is TGTGCCAGCAGCTTAGCGCGGGGTGAGGGGGGCTACACCTTC. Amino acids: CASSLARGEGGYTF.